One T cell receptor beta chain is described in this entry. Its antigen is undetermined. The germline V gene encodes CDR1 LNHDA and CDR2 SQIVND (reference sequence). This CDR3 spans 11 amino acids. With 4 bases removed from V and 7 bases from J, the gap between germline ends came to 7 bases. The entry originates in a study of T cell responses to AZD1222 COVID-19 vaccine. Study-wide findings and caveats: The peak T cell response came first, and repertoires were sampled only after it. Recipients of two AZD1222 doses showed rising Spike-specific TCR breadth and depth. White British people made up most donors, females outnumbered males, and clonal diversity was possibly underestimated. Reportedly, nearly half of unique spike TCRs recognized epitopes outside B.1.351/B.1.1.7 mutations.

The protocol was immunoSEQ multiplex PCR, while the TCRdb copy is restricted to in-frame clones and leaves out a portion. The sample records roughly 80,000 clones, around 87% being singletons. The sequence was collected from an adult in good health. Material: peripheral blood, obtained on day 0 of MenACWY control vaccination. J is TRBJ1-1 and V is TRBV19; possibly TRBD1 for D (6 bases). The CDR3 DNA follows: TGTGCCAGTAGTAGGGACATTGAAGCTTTCTTT. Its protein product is CASSRDIEAFF.